This TCR beta chain was found in a study of radiotherapy plus CTLA-4 blockade in lung cancer. Looking at the study overall: Patients showed objective responses in 18% of cases, and disease control was achieved by under 40%.

Profiling relied on immunoSEQ multiplex PCR, and the TCRdb table lists in-frame clones only, not all of them. The sample consists of 75,000 to 95,000 clones, roughly 80% of them appearing once. Trimming removed 5 bases from V and 7 bases from J; junction bases left unmatched: 11. The CDR3 has 14 amino acids. From germline, CDR1 is SQVTM and CDR2 ANQGSEA. The sample was peripheral blood, taken from a patient treated with radiotherapy plus ipilimumab. The source is a human donor with non-small cell lung cancer that progressed on radiotherapy plus ipilimumab. The chain is built from TRBV29-1 and TRBJ2-1; 7 nucleotides align to TRBD2. CDR3 protein: CSVNPGTTLNEQFF. CDR3 nucleotide sequence: TGCAGCGTTAACCCCGGGACTACTCTAAATGAGCAGTTCTTC.